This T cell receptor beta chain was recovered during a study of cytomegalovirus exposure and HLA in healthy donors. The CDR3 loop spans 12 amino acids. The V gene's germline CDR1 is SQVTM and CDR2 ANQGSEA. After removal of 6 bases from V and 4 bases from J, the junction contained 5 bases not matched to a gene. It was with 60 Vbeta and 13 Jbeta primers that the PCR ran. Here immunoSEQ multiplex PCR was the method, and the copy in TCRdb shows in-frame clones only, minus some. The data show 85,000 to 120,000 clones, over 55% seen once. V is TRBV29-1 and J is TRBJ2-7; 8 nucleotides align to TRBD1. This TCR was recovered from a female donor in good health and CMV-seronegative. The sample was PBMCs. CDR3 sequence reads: CSVKTGAYEQYF. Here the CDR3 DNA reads TGCAGCGTGAAGACAGGGGCGTACGAGCAGTACTTC.